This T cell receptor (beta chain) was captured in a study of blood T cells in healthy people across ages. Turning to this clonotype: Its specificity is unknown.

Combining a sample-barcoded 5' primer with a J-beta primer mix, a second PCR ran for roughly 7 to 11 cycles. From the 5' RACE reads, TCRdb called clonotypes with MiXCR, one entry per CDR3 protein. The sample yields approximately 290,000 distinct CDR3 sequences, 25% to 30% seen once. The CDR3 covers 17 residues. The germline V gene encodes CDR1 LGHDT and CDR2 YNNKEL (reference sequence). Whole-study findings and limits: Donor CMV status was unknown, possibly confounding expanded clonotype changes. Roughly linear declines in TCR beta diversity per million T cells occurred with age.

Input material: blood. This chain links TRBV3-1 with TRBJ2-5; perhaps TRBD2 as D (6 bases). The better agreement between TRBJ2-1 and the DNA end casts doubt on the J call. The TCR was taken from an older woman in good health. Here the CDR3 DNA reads TGTGCCAGCAGCCCACAGTCCACTAGCAGGCCCTTCAATGAGCAGTTCTTC. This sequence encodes CASSPQSTSRPFNEQFF.